Presented here are 28 T cell receptor beta chains from one specimen sequenced in a study of T-cell reconstitution after alpha-beta-depleted transplantation in children. TCRbeta library construction was performed incorporating unique molecular identifiers. TCRdb passed the PCR reads through MiXCR, listing each CDR3 protein once. The sample includes about 980,000 distinct CDR3 sequences, about 29% of them seen just once. The sequenced sample was PBMCs, mostly from graft donor cells, obtained 360 days after TCRalphabeta/CD19-depleted stem cell transplant. These receptors all stem from a boy under two years old who had a stem cell transplant for SCID, so the T cells may come from the graft donor.

The V gene is TRBV7-8, the J gene TRBJ2-3; TRBD2 aligns across 15 bases. Germline loops: CDR1 SGHVS, CDR2 FQNEAQ. CDR3 length: 17 residues. The trim removed 5 bases at V and 6 bases at J, leaving 9 bases unmatched. The CDR3 reads CASSPWTSGGARDTQYF. In DNA form, the CDR3 reads TGTGCCAGCAGCCCTTGGACTAGCGGGGGGGCGAGGGATACGCAGTATTTT.

The V and J genes are TRBV5-1 and TRBJ1-1; 8 nucleotides match TRBD1. V shed 4 bases and J 4 bases; nucleotides not matched to a gene: 18. The CDR3 runs to 18 residues. Germline V lookup: CDR1 SGHRS, CDR2 YFSETQ. CDR3 region: CASSTTQLWTGPLTEAFF. CDR3 in DNA: TGCGCCAGCAGCACGACGCAACTATGGACAGGGCCACTCACTGAAGCTTTCTTT.

This clonotype turned up a few times. The gene calls are TRBV20-1 and TRBJ2-5, with 11 bases fitting TRBD2. The ends lost 1 base at V and 1 base at J; junction bases unmatched: 8. This CDR3 has 17 amino acids. Germline lookup yields CDR1 DFQATT and CDR2 SNEGSKA (reference sequence). CDR3 sequence reads: CSARVAGGLMGQETQYF. DNA of the CDR3: TGCAGTGCTAGAGTAGCGGGGGGGCTGATGGGCCAAGAGACCCAGTACTTC.

This chain uses TRBV29-1 with TRBJ2-1; TRBD1 matches at 8 bases. This CDR3 region has 13 residues. Unmatched junction bases numbered 7, after V lost 4 bases and J lost 8 bases. Looked up from germline, CDR1 is SQVTM and CDR2 is ANQGSEA. The CDR3 loop is CSVVTDRVHEQFF. The DNA for the CDR3 is TGCAGCGTTGTAACGGACAGGGTCCATGAGCAGTTCTTC.

This clonotype was recorded a few times. This chain links TRBV5-5 with TRBJ1-1; D gene uncertain. Germline lookup yields CDR1 SGHKS and CDR2 YYEKEE (reference sequence). The CDR3 consists of 13 residues. The V gene lost 5 bases and the J gene lost 3 bases, with 11 bases spanning the gap. The CDR3 reads CASRFTVDTEAFF. The CDR3, as DNA: TGTGCCAGCAGATTTACCGTGGACACTGAAGCTTTCTTT.

The chain recombines TRBV20-1 with TRBJ2-3; the match to TRBD2 covers 8 bases. The CDR3 extends over 15 amino acids. Per the germline V gene, CDR1 is DFQATT and CDR2 is SNEGSKA (reference sequence). V was clipped by 7 bases and J by 1 base; unmatched bases: 10. The CDR3 protein is CSVHPAGARTDTQYF. The CDR3 coding sequence is TGCAGTGTTCATCCAGCGGGGGCGCGCACAGATACGCAGTATTTT.

This clonotype has just a few counts. The chain recombines TRBV5-6 with TRBJ2-2; D is unclear. Between the trimmed V and J ends, which lost 2 bases and 7 bases, there was a span of 6 bases. The CDR3 spans 12 residues. Germline lookup yields CDR1 SGHDT and CDR2 YYEEEE. Written as DNA, the CDR3 is TGTGCCAGCAGCTTTTACATCGGGGAGCTGTTTTTT. Protein product: CASSFYIGELFF.

This chain joins TRBV7-9 and TRBJ1-2; tentative D call: TRBD1 (6 bases). The CDR3 has 15 residues. V was cut by 4 bases and J by 4 bases, with 16 bases left in between. CDR1 is SEHNR and CDR2 is FQNEAQ in the germline V gene (reference sequence). DNA for the CDR3: TGTGCCAGCAGCTCACAGGGATTCGGCCGCTATGGCTACACCTTC. Translated: CASSSQGFGRYGYTF.

The rearrangement uses TRBV3-1 and TRBJ2-5, with 11 positions matching TRBD2. This CDR3 is built from 16 residues. The germline CDR1 and CDR2 sequences are LGHDT and YNNKEL (reference sequence). V lost 2 bases to trimming and J lost 5 bases; unmatched junction nucleotides: 7. The CDR3 sequence is CASSQNSGGAGETQYF. CDR3 nucleotides: TGTGCCAGCAGCCAAAATAGCGGGGGGGCGGGGGAGACCCAGTACTTC.

This clonotype showed up just a few times. The genes are TRBV5-1 and TRBJ2-4, with a weak D call TRBD2 (5 bases). Trimming removed 0 bases at V and 2 bases at J, with 15 bases between. This CDR3 spans 17 amino acids. Germline V gene data show CDR1 as SGHRS and CDR2 as YFSETQ. The CDR3 DNA sequence: TGCGCCAGCAGCTTGGGAGGGTCGGCATCCTCCAAAAACATTCAGTACTTC. Amino acid sequence: CASSLGGSASSKNIQYF.

V gene TRBV20-1 combines with J gene TRBJ2-5; 8 bases fit TRBD1. The V gene's germline CDR1 is DFQATT and CDR2 SNEGSKA (reference sequence). This CDR3 has 14 residues. Trimming at V came to 2 bases and at J to 5 bases, leaving 7 bases not matched to a gene. The CDR3: CSARRQGARETQYF. CDR3 nucleotide sequence: TGCAGTGCTAGACGGCAGGGGGCGAGGGAGACCCAGTACTTC.

This clonotype came up a few times. The DNA of the CDR3 is TGTGCCAGCTGGCCCGGGACAGCAAATAATTCACCCCTCCACTTT. Translating gives CASWPGTANNSPLHF. The J gene is TRBJ1-6, the V gene TRBV6-1; 7 bases agree with TRBD1. CDR3 length: 15 amino acids. From germline, CDR1 is MNHNS and CDR2 SASEGT. V dropped 8 bases and J dropped 5; count of bases not matched to a gene: 9.

The chain couples TRBV5-1 to TRBJ2-7, with TRBD2 matching 9 bases. The CDR3 is 14 amino acids. The germline gives CDR1 SGHRS, CDR2 YFSETQ. Germline trimming cut 4 bases from V and 3 bases from J; bases unmatched to any gene: 5. The CDR3 DNA reads TGCGCCAGCAGCCCGGAGCGGGGGGTCTACGAGCAGTACTTC. It specifies CASSPERGVYEQYF.

This clonotype came up a few times. The CDR3 spells CASSYSSRLRNSPLHF. CDR3 coding DNA: TGTGCCAGCAGTTACTCGAGTAGGCTACGAAATTCACCCCTCCACTTT. This chain joins TRBV6-5 and TRBJ1-6, with D unresolved. The CDR3 contains 16 residues. The ends were cut back, 0 bases at V and 7 bases at J, with 13 bases in the middle. CDR1 and CDR2 (germline): MNHEY, SVGAGI.

The genes are TRBV6-2 or TRBV6-3 and TRBJ2-1, with 10 nucleotides matching TRBD1. V lost 6 bases to trimming and J lost 4 bases; unmatched junction nucleotides: 9. This CDR3 region has 16 residues. The germline CDR1 and CDR2 sequences are MNHEY and SVGEGT. The CDR3: CASSSGTGVGYNEQFF. Written as DNA, the CDR3 is TGTGCCAGCAGCTCCGGGACAGGGGTGGGGTACAATGAGCAGTTCTTC.

The genes are TRBV12-3 or TRBV12-4 and TRBJ2-2; D not certain. V shed 5 bases and J shed 6 bases, with 13 bases lying between them. CDR3 length: 14 residues. CDR3 sequence reads: CASSPSLVSGELFF. The DNA of the CDR3 is TGTGCCAGCAGTCCCAGCTTGGTTTCCGGGGAGCTGTTTTTT.

A few counts support this clonotype. The chain couples TRBV4-1 to TRBJ2-2; D not resolved. The CDR3 is 16 residues long. Per the germline V gene, CDR1 is MGHRA and CDR2 is YSYEKL. Trimming pared 1 base from V and 6 bases from J, leaving 15 bases between. The CDR3 loop is CASSQVQPGGPGELFF. The DNA of the CDR3 is TGCGCCAGCAGCCAAGTCCAGCCAGGCGGACCCGGGGAGCTGTTTTTT.

The chain uses TRBV3-1 and TRBJ2-3; 8 nucleotides line up with TRBD2. This CDR3 comprises 15 residues. Germline CDR1 LGHDT, CDR2 YNNKEL (reference sequence). J was trimmed by 1 base and V by 3 bases; bases with no gene match: 3. CDR3 DNA sequence: TGTGCCAGCAGCCACGCGGGGGGACGCACAGATACGCAGTATTTT. Protein sequence: CASSHAGGRTDTQYF.

This clonotype has ten or more counts. The rearrangement links TRBV4-2 to TRBJ1-2; 9 positions match TRBD1. The length of the CDR3 is 15 residues. Germline V lookup: CDR1 LGHNA, CDR2 YNFKEQ. With V trimmed by 1 base and J by 3 bases, 3 bases remained unmatched. Written as DNA, the CDR3 is TGTGCCAGCAGCCAAGGGGACAGGGTGGACTATGGCTACACCTTC. As protein: CASSQGDRVDYGYTF.

There are a few counts of this clonotype. The chain employs TRBV29-1 and TRBJ2-3, with TRBD2 matching 13 bases. V lost 6 bases, J lost 2 bases, and 5 bases stayed unmatched. From germline, CDR1 is SQVTM and CDR2 ANQGSEA. The CDR3 sequence is 15 residues long. The CDR3 sequence is CSVFGTSGNTDTQYF. The CDR3 DNA reads TGCAGCGTCTTTGGGACTAGCGGGAACACAGATACGCAGTATTTT.

The rearrangement links TRBV7-9 to TRBJ2-5, with D unclear. CDR1 SEHNR and CDR2 FQNEAQ come from the germline V gene (reference sequence). Trimming shortened V by 3 bases and J by 2 bases, and 7 bases separated the two germline ends. CDR3 length equals 13 residues. CDR3 protein: CASSFIVQETQYF. In nucleotides, the CDR3 is TGTGCCAGCAGCTTTATAGTGCAAGAGACCCAGTACTTC. Using reference TRBV7-9 and TRBJ2-5 for the parts outside the CDR3, the full variable domain is DTGVSQNPRHKITKRGQNVTFRCDPISEHNRLYWYRQTLGQGPEFLTYFQNEAQLEKSRLLSDRFSAERPKGSFSTLEIQRTEQGDSAMYLCASSFIVQETQYFGPGTRLLVL.

V is TRBV6-1 and J is TRBJ1-5, with TRBD1 matching 8 bases. CDR3 size: 14 residues. Per germline, CDR1 MNHNS and CDR2 SASEGT. V dropped 6 bases and J dropped 6; count of bases not matched to a gene: 7. CDR3 nucleotides: TGTGCCAGCAGACCCGACAGGGGAGGTCAGCCCCAGCATTTT. Its translation: CASRPDRGGQPQHF.

This clonotype was counted at least ten times. This chain joins TRBV29-1 and TRBJ1-1, with 7 bases aligning to TRBD1. J was trimmed by 1 base and V by 6 bases; bases with no gene match: 8. This CDR3 comprises 14 residues. The germline gives CDR1 SQVTM, CDR2 ANQGSEA. Here the CDR3 reads CSVVRQGKNTEAFF. In nucleotides, the CDR3 is TGCAGCGTCGTAAGACAGGGAAAGAACACTGAAGCTTTCTTT.

V is TRBV4-1 and J is TRBJ2-1; 9 bases line up with TRBD2. Germline loops: CDR1 MGHRA, CDR2 YSYEKL. V trimming: 0 bases; J trimming: 5 bases; junction bases outside the gene matches: 8. The CDR3 consists of 17 residues. The CDR3 loop is CASSQELAGRVNNEQFF. The DNA of the CDR3 is TGCGCCAGCAGCCAAGAGCTAGCGGGGCGGGTGAACAATGAGCAGTTCTTC.

This chain links TRBV11-1 with TRBJ1-1; D not resolved. Germline V gene data show CDR1 as SGHAT and CDR2 as FQDESV (reference sequence). The CDR3 contains 13 residues. With 1 base removed from V and 10 bases from J, the gap between germline ends came to 13 bases. CDR3 DNA: TGTGCCAGCAGCTTAGTCCCGGCGTCGGGAGCTTTCTTT. Its translation is CASSLVPASGAFF.

The table lists this clonotype with a few counts. CDR3 nucleotides: TGCAGTGCCACCCCGGACAGGCGCTACAATGAGCAGTTCTTC. This sequence encodes CSATPDRRYNEQFF. The chain uses TRBV20-1 and TRBJ2-1; TRBD1 aligns across 7 bases. The CDR3 totals 14 residues. The germline V gene has CDR1 DFQATT and CDR2 SNEGSKA (reference sequence). J lost 3 bases, V lost 6 bases, and 8 bases had no gene match.

This sequence joins TRBV6-5 and TRBJ2-4; perhaps TRBD1 as D (5 bases). This CDR3 contains 18 residues. Trimming took off 0 bases at V and 0 bases at J, with 15 bases between the two ends. Germline CDR1 and CDR2: MNHEY and SVGAGI. CDR3 sequence: CASSYSPQDPLAKNIQYF. The CDR3 coding sequence is TGTGCCAGCAGTTACTCGCCACAGGATCCATTAGCCAAAAACATTCAGTACTTC.

This clonotype was seen only a few times. The chain carries TRBV27 and TRBJ2-2, with no clear D. V was clipped by 5 bases and J by 7 bases, with 11 bases between them. This CDR3 is 13 amino acids long. Germline V lookup: CDR1 MNHEY, CDR2 SMNVEV (reference sequence). In DNA, the CDR3 is TGTGCCAGCAGTATCCGTCTCATCGGGGAGCTGTTTTTT. Protein sequence: CASSIRLIGELFF.